The 17 T cell receptor beta chains reported below all come from one sample, sequenced in a study of T cell responses to AZD1222 COVID-19 vaccine. Assay used: immunoSEQ multiplex PCR; TCRdb lists only in-frame clones, some missing. Of 90,000 to 150,000 clones listed, 88% were seen once; the top ten hold just over 3.5%. The starting material was peripheral blood, obtained 28 days after the second AZD1222 dose. These receptors were taken from an adult who received the AZD1222 COVID-19 vaccine.

The chain joins TRBV6-5 to TRBJ2-1; D is uncertain. In germline, CDR1 is MNHEY, CDR2 SVGAGI. V lost 8 bases and J lost 3, with 17 bases in between. The CDR3 is 15 residues long. CDR3 sequence reads: CASDSWECLYNEQFF. In DNA, the CDR3 is TGTGCCAGCGATAGCTGGGAATGCCTCTACAATGAGCAGTTCTTC.

V usage is TRBV4-1 and J usage is TRBJ2-7; 8 nucleotides line up with TRBD2. V lost 4 bases and J lost 1; bases outside the gene matches: 6. Germline lookup yields CDR1 MGHRA and CDR2 YSYEKL. The CDR3 runs to 15 residues. CDR3 amino acids: CASSPLAGSSYEQYF. For the CDR3, the DNA is TGCGCCAGCAGCCCTTTAGCGGGGTCATCCTACGAGCAGTACTTC.

The J gene is TRBJ1-2, the V gene TRBV12-3 or TRBV12-4, with D possibly being TRBD1 (5 bases). Trimming removed 7 bases from V and 3 bases from J, with 12 bases in between. There are 13 residues in the CDR3. The CDR3 region is CASTIGAYYGYTF. CDR3 DNA: TGTGCCAGCACCATTGGGGCCTACTATGGCTACACCTTC.

V gene TRBV27 combines with J gene TRBJ2-7; D unresolved. This CDR3 has 12 amino acids. Germline CDR1 and CDR2: MNHEY and SMNVEV (reference sequence). Trimming left V 5 bases short and J 2 bases short, with 7 bases between. The CDR3 region has the DNA TGTGCCAGCAGTCCACAACCCTACGAGCAGTACTTC. Translated, it gives CASSPQPYEQYF.

Remarks on this clone: Other DNA sequences in this specimen translate into the identical CDR3. This sequence joins TRBV27 and TRBJ2-5; D unresolved. Germline CDR1 is MNHEY and CDR2 is SMNVEV (reference sequence). V was pared by 3 bases and J by 2 bases, with 7 bases between. This CDR3 comprises 13 residues. This chain's CDR3 is CASSFSSQETQYF. CDR3 DNA: TGTGCCAGCAGTTTTTCATCGCAAGAGACCCAGTACTTC.

CDR3 DNA sequence: TGTGCCAGCAGCGTAGGGGCCCGAGGCGGATACGAGCAGTACTTC. Translating gives CASSVGARGGYEQYF. The rearrangement links TRBV9 to TRBJ2-7, with D unclear. The CDR3 has 15 residues. The V end was cut by 0 bases, the J end by 4 bases, with 14 bases between. Germline CDR1 reads SGDLS; CDR2 reads YYNGEE.

The chain recombines TRBV13 with TRBJ1-5; D is undetermined. The CDR3 sequence is 16 residues long. Germline V CDR1 and CDR2: PRHDT, FYEKMQ (reference sequence). Trimming shortened V by 0 bases and J by 4 bases, and 13 bases separated the two germline ends. The DNA of the CDR3 is TGTGCCAGCAGCTTAGGGCCGGCAGGACCAAATCAGCCCCAGCATTTT. Amino acid sequence: CASSLGPAGPNQPQHF.

This clone has a single count. The chain is built from TRBV5-4 and TRBJ1-5; tentatively, D is TRBD1 (5 bases). The CDR3 loop spans 14 amino acids. The ends were cut back, 3 bases at V and 2 bases at J, with 9 bases in the middle. CDR1 is SGHNT, CDR2 YYREEE, per germline (reference sequence). The CDR3 sequence: CASSSGGGNQPQHF. The DNA for the CDR3 is TGTGCCAGCAGCTCGGGGGGTGGCAATCAGCCCCAGCATTTT.

The chain has TRBV11-3 and TRBJ2-1; 7 nucleotides line up with TRBD2. J was trimmed by 7 bases and V by 1 base; bases with no gene match: 4. The CDR3 covers 14 residues. CDR1 SGHNT and CDR2 YENEEA come from the germline V gene. The CDR3 region has the DNA TGTGCCAGCAGCTTAGGAAGGGAGGGAAATGAGCAGTTCTTC. Translating it yields CASSLGREGNEQFF.

J is TRBJ2-2 and V is TRBV4-2; no clear D. CDR1 and CDR2 from the germline V gene are LGHNA and YNFKEQ. The CDR3 spans 15 residues. Trimming left V 0 bases short and J 6 bases short, with 11 bases between. This CDR3 is CASSQDVANAGELFF. CDR3 nucleotides: TGTGCCAGCAGCCAAGATGTCGCAAACGCCGGGGAGCTGTTTTTT.

J is TRBJ2-2 and V is TRBV12-3 or TRBV12-4, with a weak D call TRBD2 (6 bases). The CDR3 has 13 residues. The V end was cut by 2 bases, the J end by 6 bases, with 7 bases between. The CDR3 nucleotides read TGTGCCAGCAGTTTACCGGGGGCCGGGGAGCTGTTTTTT. It translates to CASSLPGAGELFF.

The chain couples TRBV5-1 to TRBJ1-1, with no clear D. The CDR3 sequence is 16 residues long. With 4 bases removed from V and 4 bases from J, the gap between germline ends came to 20 bases. The germline CDR1 and CDR2 sequences are SGHRS and YFSETQ. CDR3 bases: TGCGCCAGCAGCGACCCCGGAGGGCGATGGACCACTGAAGCTTTCTTT. Encoded protein: CASSDPGGRWTTEAFF.

The V and J genes are TRBV21-1 and TRBJ1-4; the table's D gene call, TRBD1, was not cross checked with the DNA. TRBV21-1 is a pseudogene segment. The CDR3 extends over 13 amino acids. In nucleotides, the CDR3 is TGTGCCAAAGGGGCCGACTGCGGTGAAAAACTGTTTTTT. This sequence encodes CAKGADCGEKLFF.

This clone was seen just once. The J gene is TRBJ1-1, the V gene TRBV10-3; TRBD1 matches at 10 bases. Per germline, CDR1 ENHRY and CDR2 SYGVKD. This CDR3 is 13 amino acids long. With 6 bases clipped from V and 6 bases from J, the junction kept 4 bases outside the gene matches. CDR3 in DNA: TGTGCCATCAGCCGGGACAGGGGATCTGAAGCTTTCTTT. Amino acids: CAISRDRGSEAFF.

This chain links TRBV7-3 with TRBJ2-3, with TRBD1 as a possible D gene (5 bases). V lost 3 bases, J lost 0 bases, and 10 bases lay in between. Germline CDR1 SGHTA, CDR2 FQGTGA. The CDR3 contains 15 residues. This CDR3 reads CASSFTGLSTDTQYF. CDR3 nucleotide sequence: TGTGCCAGCAGCTTTACAGGATTAAGCACAGATACGCAGTATTTT.

J is TRBJ1-2 and V is TRBV27; D is perhaps TRBD1 (6 bases). This CDR3 is built from 17 residues. The germline V gene encodes CDR1 MNHEY and CDR2 SMNVEV (reference sequence). V was cut by 1 base and J by 2 bases, with 17 bases left in between. For the CDR3, the DNA is TGTGCCAGCAGTTTATGGGGACACGGGCTGGGAAACTATGGCTACACCTTC. It codes for CASSLWGHGLGNYGYTF.

This rearrangement joins TRBV19 to TRBJ2-5; tentative D call: TRBD2 (6 bases). The CDR3 has 14 residues. Germline V gene sequence: CDR1 LNHDA, CDR2 SQIVND (reference sequence). The V gene lost 6 bases and the J gene lost 5 bases, with 16 bases spanning the gap. CDR3 nucleotides: TGTGCCAGTAGCAACGCCGGAGGGTACGAGACCCAGTACTTC. Its protein is CASSNAGGYETQYF.